Listed here is a single T cell receptor (beta chain). The data originate from a study of blood T cell repertoires in COVID-19. Study as a whole: The origin of the acute and convalescent COVID-19 samples was the United States, Italy and Spain.

CDR1 and CDR2 (germline): LGHDT, YNNKEL (reference sequence). There are 15 residues in the CDR3. V shed 4 bases, J shed 1 base, and the junction held 5 bases outside the gene matches. Only in-frame clones appear in the TCRdb table, and some are missing; sequencing was by immunoSEQ multiplex PCR. Among roughly 130,000 clones listed, more than 60% were seen once. The chain couples TRBV3-1 (or the pseudogene TRBV3-2) to TRBJ2-3, with 7 bases aligning to TRBD1. This TCR was recovered from an elderly man with acute or convalescent COVID-19. The sequencing input was peripheral blood. CDR3 in DNA: TGTGCCAGCAGCCTCCGCCAGGGGGGCACAGATACGCAGTATTTT. This gives the protein CASSLRQGGTDTQYF.